The next 22 T cell receptor beta chains were all read from a single sample in a study of blood T cell repertoires in COVID-19. Data came from immunoSEQ multiplex PCR; TCRdb stores just in-frame clones and leaves some out. Of about 400,000 clones in the sample, around 90% were seen once. Material for sequencing was PBMCs or T cells enriched from blood (not recorded which). These receptor sequences come from a woman in her forties with acute COVID-19.

CDR3 loop: CASSDEDRRNNQPQHF. DNA for the CDR3: TGTGCCAGCTCGGATGAGGACAGGCGAAACAATCAGCCCCAGCATTTT. The J gene is TRBJ1-5, the V gene TRBV18, with 7 nucleotides matching TRBD1. CDR3 length: 16 residues. Germline V gene data show CDR1 as KGHSH and CDR2 as LQKENI. The junction had 11 bases not matched to a gene; V was cut back by 6 bases and J by 3 bases.

The rearrangement uses TRBV4-1 and TRBJ1-3; perhaps TRBD1 as D (5 bases). The V gene lost 0 bases and the J gene lost 7 bases, with 13 bases spanning the gap. This CDR3 region has 15 residues. Per germline, CDR1 MGHRA and CDR2 YSYEKL. In nucleotides, the CDR3 is TGCGCCAGCAGCCAAGAGTTACCAGGGTCTAACACCATATATTTT. This sequence encodes CASSQELPGSNTIYF.

The chain recombines TRBV6-5 with TRBJ1-4; D remains ambiguous. Trimming removed 4 bases at V and 8 bases at J, with 8 bases between. The CDR3 covers 12 residues. Looked up from germline, CDR1 is MNHEY and CDR2 is SVGAGI. The CDR3 is CASSSTGEKLFF. In DNA, the CDR3 is TGTGCCAGCAGTTCGACTGGGGAAAAACTGTTTTTT.

V and J are TRBV30 and TRBJ2-2, with 7 bases that match TRBD2. The germline gives CDR1 GTSNPN, CDR2 SVGIG (reference sequence). This CDR3 spans 14 amino acids. The V and J ends lost 2 bases and 7 bases, in that order; junction bases with no gene match: 7. CDR3 sequence reads: CAWSHGGDYGELFF. The DNA of the CDR3 is TGTGCCTGGAGTCATGGGGGGGATTACGGGGAGCTGTTTTTT.

This chain uses TRBV15 with TRBJ1-1; D is perhaps TRBD1 (5 bases). The germline gives CDR1 LNHNV, CDR2 YYDKDF (reference sequence). With 4 bases removed from V and 2 bases from J, the gap between germline ends came to 11 bases. There are 14 residues in the CDR3. CDR3 DNA: TGTGCCACCAGCAAAGGGCAGGGAAACACTGAAGCTTTCTTT. Amino acid sequence: CATSKGQGNTEAFF.

The chain carries TRBV12-5 and TRBJ2-7; 12 positions match TRBD2. CDR3 length: 17 residues. The trim removed 4 bases at V and 6 bases at J, leaving 13 bases unmatched. Germline CDR1 and CDR2: LGHNT and FRNRAP. CDR3 coding DNA: TGTGCTAGTGGTTCCAAGACTAGCGGGGGATCTGGGGCCGAGCAGTACTTC. It encodes CASGSKTSGGSGAEQYF.

The chain uses TRBV2 and TRBJ2-1, with 8 bases that match TRBD2. Per the germline V gene, CDR1 is SNHLY and CDR2 is FYNNEI. V lost 8 bases and J lost 5; bases outside the gene matches: 5. The CDR3 sequence is 13 residues long. The CDR3 sequence is CASSGGVNNEQFF. Here the CDR3 DNA reads TGTGCCAGCTCGGGGGGGGTGAACAATGAGCAGTTCTTC.

The rearrangement uses TRBV6-5 and TRBJ1-2; 7 bases align to TRBD1. With V trimmed by 6 bases and J by 8 bases, 6 bases remained unmatched. The CDR3 is made up of 12 amino acids. Germline CDR1 reads MNHEY; CDR2 reads SVGAGI. The CDR3 sequence is CASSTTGFGYTF. The CDR3 nucleotides read TGTGCCAGCAGCACGACAGGGTTCGGCTACACCTTC.

The chain combines TRBV19 with TRBJ2-5; TRBD2 aligns across 11 bases. V lost 5 bases, J lost 5 bases, and 10 bases stayed unmatched. The CDR3 length is 16 residues. Germline CDR1 reads LNHDA; CDR2 reads SQIVND (reference sequence). For the CDR3, the DNA is TGTGCCAGTAGTCCCTATAGCGGGGGGGCACAGGAGACCCAGTACTTC. This sequence encodes CASSPYSGGAQETQYF.

The V gene is TRBV27, the J gene TRBJ2-3; D uncertain. CDR3 length equals 14 residues. The V end lost 1 base, the J end lost 3 bases, and 8 bases lay between the germline ends. Germline values: CDR1 MNHEY, CDR2 SMNVEV (reference sequence). The DNA for the CDR3 is TGTGCCAGCAGTTTATTTGCGTTTACAGATACGCAGTATTTT. This encodes CASSLFAFTDTQYF.

This sequence joins TRBV3-1 (or the pseudogene TRBV3-2) and TRBJ2-5, with TRBD1 matching 7 bases. From germline, CDR1 is LGHDT and CDR2 YNNKEL (reference sequence). V lost 1 base to trimming and J lost 3 bases; unmatched junction nucleotides: 2. The CDR3 loop spans 14 amino acids. In nucleotides, the CDR3 is TGTGCCAGCAGCCAAGCCACAGGGGAAGAGACCCAGTACTTC. Translation gives CASSQATGEETQYF.

The V gene is TRBV15, the J gene TRBJ1-2, with D possibly matching TRBD1 (6 bases). This CDR3 is built from 16 residues. Germline V gene sequence: CDR1 LNHNV, CDR2 YYDKDF (reference sequence). V was shortened by 0 bases and J by 4 bases, with 15 bases between the two germline ends. CDR3 residues: CATSRDLGGLVYGYTF. CDR3 in DNA: TGTGCCACCAGCAGAGACTTGGGGGGGCTGGTCTATGGCTACACCTTC.

The genes are TRBV18 and TRBJ2-5; weak D call: TRBD2 (6 bases). CDR3 length: 15 residues. V was clipped by 5 bases and J by 4 bases, with 17 bases between them. CDR1 KGHSH and CDR2 LQKENI come from the germline V gene. Here the CDR3 reads CASSTLLAPGETQYF. For the CDR3, the DNA is TGTGCCAGCTCAACCCTACTAGCTCCGGGAGAGACCCAGTACTTC.

The chain uses TRBV2 and TRBJ2-1; 11 nucleotides agree with TRBD2. CDR3 length equals 19 residues. Germline lookup yields CDR1 SNHLY and CDR2 FYNNEI. V was clipped by 4 bases and J by 8 bases; unmatched bases: 19. CDR3: CASSAKPRRASGGSDEQFF. DNA of the CDR3: TGTGCCAGCAGTGCCAAGCCCCGCCGGGCTAGCGGGGGGTCGGATGAGCAGTTCTTC.

The chain combines TRBV30 with TRBJ1-3, with 7 bases matching TRBD1. V shed 0 bases and J 1 base; nucleotides not matched to a gene: 12. The CDR3 runs 18 residues. Germline V gene lookup returns CDR1 GTSNPN and CDR2 SVGIG (reference sequence). DNA for the CDR3: TGTGCCTGGAGTGTAAGGGGGACAGCGATTACTTCTGGAAACACCATATATTTT. Translating gives CAWSVRGTAITSGNTIYF.

The rearrangement joins TRBV4-1 to TRBJ2-7, with 10 bases fitting TRBD1. The CDR3 runs to 14 residues. The germline gives CDR1 MGHRA, CDR2 YSYEKL. Germline trimming cut 4 bases from V and 6 bases from J; bases unmatched to any gene: 6. The CDR3 reads CASSPGQGISEQYF. In nucleotides, the CDR3 is TGCGCCAGCAGCCCGGGACAGGGGATATCCGAGCAGTACTTC.

The chain carries TRBV14 and TRBJ1-2; D is possibly TRBD1 (5 bases). V dropped 2 bases and J dropped 8 bases, with 21 bases sitting between them. CDR1 is SGHDN, CDR2 FVKESK, per germline. The CDR3 spans 16 residues. Here the CDR3 reads CASSQQPDARVEGYTF. The CDR3 bases are TGTGCCAGCAGCCAACAACCCGACGCCAGGGTGGAAGGCTACACCTTC. Full variable domain (missing parts from reference TRBV14 and TRBJ1-2): EAGVTQFPSHSVIEKGQTVTLRCDPISGHDNLYWYRRVMGKEIKFLLHFVKESKQDESGMPNNRFLAERTGGTYSTLKVQPAELEDSGVYFCASSQQPDARVEGYTFGSGTRLTVV.

V is TRBV19 and J is TRBJ2-3, with TRBD2 matching over 9 bases. The CDR3 is made up of 14 amino acids. The junction had 7 bases not matched to a gene; V was cut back by 11 bases and J by 1 base. The germline CDR1 and CDR2 sequences are LNHDA and SQIVND (reference sequence). CDR3 protein: CASLAGDGTDTQYF. The CDR3 DNA follows: TGTGCCTCTTTAGCGGGGGATGGCACAGATACGCAGTATTTT.

This sequence joins TRBV6-5 and TRBJ1-6; no reliable D call. The V gene's germline CDR1 is MNHEY and CDR2 SVGAGI. The CDR3 loop spans 15 amino acids. V was trimmed by 5 bases and J by 7 bases, leaving 15 bases between them. The chain's CDR3 is CASSPLWGGNSPLHF. CDR3 DNA sequence: TGTGCCAGCAGTCCCCTTTGGGGAGGGAATTCACCCCTCCACTTT.

This clone was picked up many times. Distinct nucleotide sequences in the sample also encode this CDR3. The chain joins TRBV6-5 to TRBJ2-1; 9 bases are a match to TRBD1. The CDR3 extends over 16 amino acids. CDR1 and CDR2 (germline): MNHEY, SVGAGI. The junction had 4 bases not matched to a gene; V was cut back by 0 bases and J by 4 bases. CDR3 in amino acids: CASSYSNRGPYNEQFF. The CDR3 nucleotides are TGTGCCAGCAGTTACTCGAACAGGGGGCCATACAATGAGCAGTTCTTC.

This clone occurred many times. V usage is TRBV2 and J usage is TRBJ1-3; D is unresolved. The V end lost 6 bases, the J end lost 4 bases, and 16 bases lay between the germline ends. Germline V gene data show CDR1 as SNHLY and CDR2 as FYNNEI. The CDR3 covers 15 residues. CDR3 in amino acids: CASSFLDKPGNTIYF. The CDR3 nucleotides read TGTGCCAGCAGCTTCCTCGACAAACCAGGAAACACCATATATTTT.

J is TRBJ2-3 and V is TRBV24-1; D ambiguous. Germline assignment: CDR1 KGHDR and CDR2 SFDVKD. The CDR3 covers 14 residues. Trimming removed 3 bases at V and 0 bases at J, with 6 bases between. CDR3 amino acids: CATSDTSSTDTQYF. CDR3 DNA sequence: TGTGCCACCAGTGATACATCTAGCACAGATACGCAGTATTTT.